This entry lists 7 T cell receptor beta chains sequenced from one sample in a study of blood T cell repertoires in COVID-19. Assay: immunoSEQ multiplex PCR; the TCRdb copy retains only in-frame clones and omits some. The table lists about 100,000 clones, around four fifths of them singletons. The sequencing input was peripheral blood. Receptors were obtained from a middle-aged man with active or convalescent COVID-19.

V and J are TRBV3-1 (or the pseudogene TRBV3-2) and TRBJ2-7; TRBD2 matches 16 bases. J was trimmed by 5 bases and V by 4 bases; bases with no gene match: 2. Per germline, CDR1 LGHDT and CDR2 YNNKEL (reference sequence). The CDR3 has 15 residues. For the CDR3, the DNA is TGTGCCAGCAGCCCCGGGACTAGCGGGAGGGACGAGCAGTACTTC. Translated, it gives CASSPGTSGRDEQYF.

As DNA, the CDR3 is TGTGCCAGCAGCCAAGGTCCGGAGCCGCAGTATTTT. Its translation is CASSQGPEPQYF. The V gene is TRBV3-1 (or the pseudogene TRBV3-2), the J gene TRBJ2-3; D is unresolved. There are 12 residues in the CDR3. Germline CDR1 and CDR2: LGHDT and YNNKEL (reference sequence). Trimming took 1 base from V and 10 from J, leaving 9 bases between them.

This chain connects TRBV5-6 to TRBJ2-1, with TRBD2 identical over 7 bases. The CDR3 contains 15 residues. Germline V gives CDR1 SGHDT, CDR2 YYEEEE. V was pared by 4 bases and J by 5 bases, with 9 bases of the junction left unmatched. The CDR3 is CASSMGGRGHNEQFF. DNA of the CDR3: TGTGCCAGCAGCATGGGAGGGAGAGGTCACAATGAGCAGTTCTTC.

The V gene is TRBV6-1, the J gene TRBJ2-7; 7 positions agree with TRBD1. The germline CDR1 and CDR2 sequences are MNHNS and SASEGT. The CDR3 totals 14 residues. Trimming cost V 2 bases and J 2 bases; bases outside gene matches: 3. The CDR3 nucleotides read TGTGCCAGCAGTGAATACGACAGGGCCTACGAGCAGTACTTC. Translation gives CASSEYDRAYEQYF.

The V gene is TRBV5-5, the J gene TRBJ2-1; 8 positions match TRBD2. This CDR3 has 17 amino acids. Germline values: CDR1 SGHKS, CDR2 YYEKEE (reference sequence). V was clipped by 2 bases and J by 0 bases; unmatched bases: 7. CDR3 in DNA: TGTGCCAGCAGCTTATTAGCGGGATTCAGCTCCTACAATGAGCAGTTCTTC. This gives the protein CASSLLAGFSSYNEQFF.

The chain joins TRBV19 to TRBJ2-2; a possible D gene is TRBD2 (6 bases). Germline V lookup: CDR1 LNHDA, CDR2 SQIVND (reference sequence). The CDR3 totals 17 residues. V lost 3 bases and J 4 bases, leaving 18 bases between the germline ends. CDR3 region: CASSIGILFGGTGELFF. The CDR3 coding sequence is TGTGCCAGTAGTATCGGAATTCTTTTCGGGGGCACCGGGGAGCTGTTTTTT.

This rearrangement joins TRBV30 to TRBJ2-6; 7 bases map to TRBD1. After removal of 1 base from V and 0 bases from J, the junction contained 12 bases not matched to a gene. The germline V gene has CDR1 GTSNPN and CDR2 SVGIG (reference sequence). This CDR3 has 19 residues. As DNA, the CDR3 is TGTGCCTGGAGTGGGACAGGAGCCAGACTATTCTCTGGGGCCAACGTCCTGACTTTC. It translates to CAWSGTGARLFSGANVLTF.